This TCR beta chain is drawn from a study of cytomegalovirus exposure and HLA in healthy donors. The assay was immunoSEQ multiplex PCR, and TCRdb's table has in-frame clones only and misses some. The sample has under 200,000 clones; roughly 96% are singletons. Study findings and constraints: Cytomegalovirus-associated status was assigned to about 180 TCR beta chains.

After removal of 7 bases from V and 3 bases from J, the junction contained 2 bases not matched to a gene. The CDR3 consists of 13 residues. Looked up from germline, CDR1 is SNHLY and CDR2 is FYNNEI. This clone was detected once. Its antigen is still unknown. Material for sequencing was PBMCs. This clonotype originated in a woman aged 18 to 35 in good health and CMV-seronegative. This rearrangement joins TRBV2 to TRBJ1-5, with 8 bases aligning to TRBD1. The CDR3 reads CASKGQVNQPQHF. The CDR3 coding sequence is TGTGCCAGCAAGGGACAGGTCAATCAGCCCCAGCATTTT.